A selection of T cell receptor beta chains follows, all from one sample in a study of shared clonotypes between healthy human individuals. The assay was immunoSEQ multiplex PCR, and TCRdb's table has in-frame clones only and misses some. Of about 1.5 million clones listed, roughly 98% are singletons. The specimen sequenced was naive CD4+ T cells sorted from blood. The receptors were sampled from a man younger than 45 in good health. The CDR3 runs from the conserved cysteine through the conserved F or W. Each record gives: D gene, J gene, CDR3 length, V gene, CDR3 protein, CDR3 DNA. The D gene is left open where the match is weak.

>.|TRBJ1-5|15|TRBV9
CASSVEGHSNQPQHF
TGTGCCAGCAGCGTAGAAGGGCATAGCAATCAGCCCCAGCATTTT
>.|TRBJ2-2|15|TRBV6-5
CASSKKLSLPGELFF
TGTGCCAGCAGTAAAAAATTATCCCTGCCCGGGGAGCTGTTTTTT
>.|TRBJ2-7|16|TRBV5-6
CASSLDGSSRTYEQYF
TGTGCCAGCAGCTTGGATGGCTCTAGCCGGACCTACGAGCAGTACTTC
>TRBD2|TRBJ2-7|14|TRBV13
CASRSSGRSYEQYF
TGTGCCAGCAGATCTAGCGGGCGATCCTACGAGCAGTACTTC
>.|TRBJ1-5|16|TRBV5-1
CASSLQPSEIDQPQHF
TGCGCCAGCAGCTTGCAACCGTCCGAAATAGATCAGCCCCAGCATTTT
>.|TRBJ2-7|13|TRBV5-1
CASSSTGPYEQYF
TGCGCCAGCAGCTCTACAGGGCCCTACGAGCAGTACTTC
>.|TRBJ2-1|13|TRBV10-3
CAISESGGNEQFF
TGTGCCATCAGTGAGTCCGGAGGCAATGAGCAGTTCTTC
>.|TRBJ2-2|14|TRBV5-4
CASSLPKGAGELFF
TGTGCCAGCAGCTTGCCAAAGGGGGCCGGGGAGCTGTTTTTT
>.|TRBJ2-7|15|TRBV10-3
CAIGRDLPTSYEQYF
TGTGCCATCGGACGGGACTTGCCGACTTCCTACGAGCAGTACTTC
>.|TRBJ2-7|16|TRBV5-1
CASSPEAGGPSYEQYF
TGCGCCAGCAGCCCGGAGGCCGGGGGACCCTCCTACGAGCAGTACTTC